Listed here are 15 T cell receptor beta chains from one sample, sequenced in a study of spatial heterogeneity in lung cancer. As for time point: sample taken at primary tumor resection. Each CDR3 protein is one row after TCRdb ran MiXCR on the 5' RACE reads. Among over 900 distinct CDR3 sequences listed, around 4.2% were seen once. Findings of the study overall: Tracking of tumor mutation counts was seen in expanded intratumoral alpha and beta TCR counts.

These receptors have no identified antigens. Sequenced material: lung tumor tissue, taken at surgery. The receptor source for this set is a male donor with early-stage non-small cell lung cancer.

In this sample, this clonotype is medium-sized. The rearrangement uses TRBV7-8 and TRBJ2-3; D is uncertain. Looked up from germline, CDR1 is SGHVS and CDR2 is FQNEAQ. Trimming removed 3 bases at V and 3 bases at J, with 7 bases between. The CDR3 covers 13 residues. The CDR3 loop reads CASSLKWTDTQYF. The CDR3 region has the DNA TGTGCCAGCAGCTTGAAGTGGACAGATACGCAGTATTTT.

This clonotype is categorized as large (0.1 to 1%). J is TRBJ1-5 and V is TRBV12-3 or TRBV12-4; possible D gene TRBD1, 5 bases. The CDR3 is 13 residues long. Trimming stripped 6 bases from V and 7 bases from J, with 13 bases between. For the CDR3, the DNA is TGTGCCAGCAGCCGCGGGGCTCGACAGCCCCAGCATTTT. This translates into CASSRGARQPQHF.

This clonotype is medium-sized (0.01 to 0.1%) within its sample. CDR3 nucleotide sequence: TGTGCCACCCAGCCAACGGGGGGGACCTACAATGAGCAGTTCTTC. Protein product: CATQPTGGTYNEQFF. The rearrangement links TRBV6-2 or TRBV6-3 to TRBJ2-1; 8 nucleotides match TRBD2. This CDR3 spans 15 amino acids. The V gene's germline CDR1 is MNHEY and CDR2 SVGEGT. After removal of 10 bases from V and 2 bases from J, the junction contained 10 bases not matched to a gene.

This clonotype ranks as medium-sized. This chain links TRBV11-1 with TRBJ2-1, with TRBD2 identical over 12 bases. Germline V CDR1 and CDR2: SGHAT, FQDESV (reference sequence). The junction had 4 bases not matched to a gene; V was cut back by 6 bases and J by 4 bases. The CDR3 has 15 amino acids. This CDR3 is CASRSGTSGYNEQFF. DNA of the CDR3: TGTGCCAGCAGGTCCGGGACTAGCGGGTACAATGAGCAGTTCTTC.

By share, this clonotype counts as medium-sized. This sequence joins TRBV12-5 and TRBJ1-6, with 7 positions matching TRBD1. Losses at the gene ends were 6 bases for V and 4 bases for J; bases not matched to a gene: 9. Germline CDR1 LGHNT, CDR2 FRNRAP. This CDR3 is 16 amino acids long. The CDR3 bases are TGTGCTAGTGGCCCGGGACAGAAAAGATATAATTCACCCCTCCACTTT. This codes for CASGPGQKRYNSPLHF. Drawing the rest from reference TRBV12-5 and TRBJ1-6, the complete variable domain is DARVTQTPRHKVTEMGQEVTMRCQPILGHNTVFWYRQTMMQGLELLAYFRNRAPLDDSGMPKDRFSAEMPDATLATLKIQPSEPRDSAVYFCASGPGQKRYNSPLHFGNGTRLTVT.

The chain couples TRBV4-2 to TRBJ2-7; D gene unclear. The CDR3 has 13 residues. Germline V gives CDR1 LGHNA, CDR2 YNFKEQ. Trimming shortened V by 0 bases and J by 3 bases, and 6 bases separated the two germline ends. The DNA of the CDR3 is TGTGCCAGCAGCCAAGAAATGAACTACGAGCAGTACTTC. Amino acids: CASSQEMNYEQYF.

This clonotype is categorized as medium-sized (0.01 to 0.1%). The J gene is TRBJ2-7, the V gene TRBV10-1, with no clear D. This CDR3 has 16 residues. Germline V gives CDR1 WNHNN, CDR2 SYGVQD (reference sequence). V was clipped by 6 bases and J by 2 bases, with 20 bases between them. The CDR3 DNA reads TGCGCCAGCAGCCCACACTATGGGTTCGTCCCCTACGAGCAGTACGTC. The encoded protein is CASSPHYGFVPYEQYV.

This clonotype was found many times. The chain has TRBV3-1 and TRBJ2-1, with 8 bases matching TRBD2. V lost 0 bases to trimming and J lost 6 bases; unmatched junction nucleotides: 4. The CDR3 totals 15 residues. Looked up from germline, CDR1 is LGHDT and CDR2 is YNNKEL (reference sequence). This CDR3 reads CASSQEGGGFNEQFF. The DNA of the CDR3 is TGTGCCAGCAGCCAAGAGGGCGGGGGGTTCAATGAGCAGTTCTTC.

In its sample, this clonotype ranks as medium-sized. The V call is TRBV7-8, the J call TRBJ2-5; tentative D call: TRBD2 (7 bases). Trimming shortened V by 6 bases and J by 3 bases, and 20 bases separated the two germline ends. The CDR3 is 16 residues long. Germline V gene lookup returns CDR1 SGHVS and CDR2 FQNEAQ. DNA for the CDR3: TGTGCCAGCAGTCTAAGACGGGCGGGGGCGAAAGAGACCCAGTACTTC. As protein: CASSLRRAGAKETQYF. Looking up the rest from reference TRBV7-8 and TRBJ2-5 gives the full variable domain: GAGVSQSPRYKVAKRGQDVALRCDPISGHVSLFWYQQALGQGPEFLTYFQNEAQLDKSGLPSDRFFAERPEGSVSTLKIQRTQQEDSAVYLCASSLRRAGAKETQYFGPGTRLLVL.

A few counts support this clonotype. V usage is TRBV9 and J usage is TRBJ1-1; D not resolved. The CDR3 totals 15 residues. V lost 2 bases to trimming and J lost 0 bases, with 11 bases between them. Germline lookup yields CDR1 SGDLS and CDR2 YYNGEE. The CDR3, as DNA: TGTGCCAGCAGCGTCTCTCCAACTATGAACACTGAAGCTTTCTTT. Translated: CASSVSPTMNTEAFF.

This clonotype counts as medium-sized. This chain links TRBV11-3 with TRBJ2-7; D possibly corresponds to TRBD2 (5 bases). V was trimmed by 5 bases and J by 1 base, leaving 18 bases between them. The CDR3 has 16 residues. CDR1 and CDR2 (germline): SGHNT, YENEEA. Here the CDR3 DNA reads TGTGCCAGCAGCGGTGAGGCCGGCGGGTCGTCCTACGAGCAGTACGTC. As protein: CASSGEAGGSSYEQYV.

Judged by abundance, this clonotype is large. The V gene is TRBV19, the J gene TRBJ2-3; TRBD1 matches 9 bases. V shed 7 bases and J 5 bases; nucleotides not matched to a gene: 7. This CDR3 has 14 amino acids. The germline V gene has CDR1 LNHDA and CDR2 SQIVND (reference sequence). The DNA for the CDR3 is TGTGCCAGTACCCAGGGGACAGGGAAAGATACGCAGTATTTT. The encoded protein is CASTQGTGKDTQYF. The full variable domain, with the rest looked up from reference TRBV19 and TRBJ2-3, is DGGITQSPKYLFRKEGQNVTLSCEQNLNHDAMYWYRQDPGQGLRLIYYSQIVNDFQKGDIAEGYSVSREKKESFPLTVTSAQKNPTAFYLCASTQGTGKDTQYFGPGTRLTVL.

By sample share, this clonotype is medium-sized. The genes are TRBV12-5 and TRBJ2-4; no clear D gene. This CDR3 contains 13 residues. Germline values: CDR1 LGHNT, CDR2 FRNRAP. Trimming pared 8 bases from V and 4 bases from J, leaving 12 bases between. CDR3 amino acids: CASTSSNKNIQYF. The CDR3 coding sequence is TGTGCTAGTACATCCTCAAATAAAAACATTCAGTACTTC.

This clonotype was counted at least ten times. The CDR3, as DNA: TGCAGTGCCCCAAAGAGGGCTGGGGCCAACGTCCTGACTTTC. Translating gives CSAPKRAGANVLTF. This sequence joins TRBV20-1 and TRBJ2-6; D might be TRBD2 (5 bases). The CDR3 consists of 14 residues. The ends were cut back, 6 bases at V and 2 bases at J, with 11 bases in the middle. The germline V gene has CDR1 DFQATT and CDR2 SNEGSKA (reference sequence).

Notes on this clonotype: A much larger clonotype is one base distant, so this may be a read error. This chain links TRBV20-1 with TRBJ2-1; 11 bases are a match to TRBD2. CDR1 and CDR2 from the germline V gene are DFQATT and SNEGSKA (reference sequence). This CDR3 is built from 14 residues. CDR3 loop: CSADSGGAYNEQLF. The CDR3 coding sequence is TGCAGTGCTGATAGCGGGGGGGCGTACAATGAGCAGCTCTTC.